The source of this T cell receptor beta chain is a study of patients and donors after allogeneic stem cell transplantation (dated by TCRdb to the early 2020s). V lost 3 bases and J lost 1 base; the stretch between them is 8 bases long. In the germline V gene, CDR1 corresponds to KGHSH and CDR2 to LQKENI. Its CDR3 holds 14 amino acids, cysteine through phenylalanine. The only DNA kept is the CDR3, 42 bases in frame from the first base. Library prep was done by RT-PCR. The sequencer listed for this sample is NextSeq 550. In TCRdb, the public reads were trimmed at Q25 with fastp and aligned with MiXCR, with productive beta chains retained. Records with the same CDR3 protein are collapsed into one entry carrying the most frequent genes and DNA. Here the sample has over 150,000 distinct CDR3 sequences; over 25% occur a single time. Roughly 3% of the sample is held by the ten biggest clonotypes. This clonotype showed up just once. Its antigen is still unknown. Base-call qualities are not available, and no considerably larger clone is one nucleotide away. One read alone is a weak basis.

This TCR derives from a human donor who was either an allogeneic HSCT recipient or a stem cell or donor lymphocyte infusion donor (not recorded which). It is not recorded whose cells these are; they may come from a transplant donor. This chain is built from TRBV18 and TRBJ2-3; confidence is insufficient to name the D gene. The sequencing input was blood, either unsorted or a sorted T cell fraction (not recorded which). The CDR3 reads CASSPSSRTDTQYF. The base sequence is TGTGCCAGCTCACCCAGCTCCCGCACAGATACGCAGTATTTT. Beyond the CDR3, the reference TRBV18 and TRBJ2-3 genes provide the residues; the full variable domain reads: NAGVMQNPRHLVRRRGQEARLRCSPMKGHSHVYWYRQLPEEGLKFMVYLQKENIIDESGMPKERFSAEFPKEGPSILRIQQVVRGDSAAYFCASSPSSRTDTQYFGPGTRLTVL.